Listed here are 8 T cell receptor beta chains from one sample, sequenced in a study of blood T cells in healthy people across ages (dated by TCRdb to the mid-2010s). Library generation was performed with 5' RACE. The instrument given in TCRdb is Illumina HiSeq 2500. A second PCR of 7 to 11 cycles was performed with a sample-barcoded 5' primer and a J-beta primer mix. TCRdb ran its own pipeline on the public reads, namely fastp trimming at Q25 and MiXCR clone calling, and kept in-frame beta chains. Here each entry gathers all rows of one CDR3 protein and keeps the most common genes and DNA. Here the sample has roughly 1,000,000 distinct CDR3 sequences; about 23% occur a single time. In total, the top ten clones hold approximately 0.75% of the sample. The same sample was also used in a study of T cells of mothers and their children.

The sample consisted of blood. The receptors here all came from a girl aged 2-10 years in good health.

The chain recombines TRBV12-3 or TRBV12-4 with TRBJ2-5; D perhaps matches TRBD2 (6 bases). The CDR3 sequence is 14 residues long. Trimming shortened V by 7 bases and J by 4 bases, and 16 bases separated the two germline ends. Written as DNA, the CDR3 is TGTGCCAGCAACCTCAAACCGGGGGTAGAGACCCAGTACTTC. This encodes CASNLKPGVETQYF.

This rearrangement joins TRBV2 to TRBJ2-5; D remains ambiguous. The DNA end lines up better with TRBJ2-7; the J call may be wrong. This CDR3 has 16 residues. Germline V gene data show CDR1 as SNHLY and CDR2 as FYNNEI. CDR3 in amino acids: CASTLEEESNTYEQYF. DNA of the CDR3: TGTGCCAGCACCTTAGAAGAGGAGTCGAACACCTACGAGCAGTACTTC.

This clonotype was seen a single time. The chain joins TRBV9 to TRBJ1-3; no firm D call. Germline CDR1 and CDR2: SGDLS and YYNGEE. The CDR3 sequence is 11 residues long. V lost 3 bases to trimming and J lost 6 bases, with 4 bases between them. The CDR3 DNA is TGTGCCAGCAGCGGGGTAAACACCATATATTTT. It is translated as CASSGVNTIYF.

This clonotype was counted between two and nine times. The chain carries TRBV29-1 and TRBJ2-7, with unresolved D. Trimming left V 3 bases short and J 4 bases short, with 10 bases between. CDR1 and CDR2 (germline): SQVTM, ANQGSEA. The CDR3 covers 12 residues. This CDR3 is CSVEIAIYEQYF. The DNA for the CDR3 is TGCAGCGTTGAGATCGCGATTTACGAGCAGTACTTC.

This rearrangement joins TRBV7-9 to TRBJ1-5; TRBD1 matches 9 bases. This CDR3 spans 14 amino acids. Germline V gene lookup returns CDR1 SEHNR and CDR2 FQNEAQ (reference sequence). V gave up 6 bases and J gave up 8 bases; unmatched junction bases: 8. In nucleotides, the CDR3 is TGTGCCAGCAGTCGGACAGGGGTAGATGAGCCCCAGCATTTT. Translation gives CASSRTGVDEPQHF. The complete variable domain, with remaining parts taken from reference TRBV7-9 and TRBJ1-5, reads DTGVSQNPRHKITKRGQNVTFRCDPISEHNRLYWYRQTLGQGPEFLTYFQNEAQLEKSRLLSDRFSAERPKGSFSTLEIQRTEQGDSAMYLCASSRTGVDEPQHFGDGTRLSIL.

There are a few counts of this clonotype. The rearrangement uses TRBV12-3 or TRBV12-4 and TRBJ2-4, with a weak D call TRBD1 (6 bases). This CDR3 has 16 residues. The V end lost 6 bases, the J end lost 2 bases, and 17 bases lay between the germline ends. CDR3 sequence: CASSRKGERTKNIQYF. The CDR3 DNA reads as TGTGCCAGCAGCCGAAAGGGGGAAAGAACCAAAAACATTCAGTACTTC.

This clonotype was seen a few times. The genes are TRBV10-2 and TRBJ2-5, with 7 bases that match TRBD2. Per the germline V gene, CDR1 is WSHSY and CDR2 is SAAADI. V trimming: 8 bases; J trimming: 1 base; junction bases outside the gene matches: 7. The CDR3 has 14 residues. CDR3 in amino acids: CASRTWGGQETQYF. CDR3 sequence (DNA): TGCGCCAGCCGGACCTGGGGGGGCCAAGAGACCCAGTACTTC.

V and J are TRBV29-1 and TRBJ2-7; possibly TRBD2 for D (5 bases). V lost 4 bases and J lost 6, with 10 bases in between. The CDR3 consists of 11 residues. CDR1 is SQVTM, CDR2 ANQGSEA, per germline. The CDR3 nucleotides are TGCAGCGTTGGTTCGGGGTTCGAGCAGTACTTC. Its protein product is CSVGSGFEQYF.